This passage covers 22 T cell receptor beta chains from one sample sequenced in a study of Ad26.COV2.S vaccination and SARS-CoV-2 variants. Sample treatment: some 19 received Ad26.COV2.S at low or high dose, single or two shots; several received placebo; per-sample allocation not given. The samples date from day 63 after the first vaccine or placebo injection. Some clones are missing from TCRdb's copy, which holds only in-frame ones; the method was immunoSEQ multiplex PCR. Of about 680,000 clones listed, more than 80% are singletons. The sample in question was peripheral blood, obtained in a trial of Ad26.COV2.S vaccine versus placebo. Receptors originate from a person between 18 and 59 years old who received the Ad26.COV2.S COVID-19 vaccine or a placebo.

The CDR3, as DNA: TGTGCCAGCAGTGAATGGAGGGGAATGTTCGAGCAGTACTTC. As protein: CASSEWRGMFEQYF. The gene calls are TRBV6-1 and TRBJ2-7; D is perhaps TRBD2 (6 bases). The CDR3 has 14 amino acids. V was trimmed by 2 bases and J by 6 bases, leaving 14 bases between them. Per the germline V gene, CDR1 is MNHNS and CDR2 is SASEGT.

This clone was counted a few times. The rearrangement links TRBV6-6 to TRBJ2-2; a possible D gene is TRBD2 (6 bases). The V gene's germline CDR1 is MNHNY and CDR2 SVGAGI (reference sequence). V lost 6 bases to trimming and J lost 0 bases, with 11 bases between them. The CDR3 has 15 residues. CDR3 sequence reads: CASSLSGSNTGELFF. The CDR3 DNA reads TGTGCCAGCAGCCTTAGCGGATCGAACACCGGGGAGCTGTTTTTT.

The chain is built from TRBV18 and TRBJ1-2, with TRBD1 matching 9 bases. V trimming: 5 bases; J trimming: 3 bases; junction bases outside the gene matches: 10. The CDR3 has 16 amino acids. Germline CDR1 KGHSH, CDR2 LQKENI. The CDR3 DNA reads as TGTGCCAGCTCATCCCAAACAGGGGGCGCGGACTATGGCTACACCTTC. This gives the protein CASSSQTGGADYGYTF.

The V gene is TRBV10-3, the J gene TRBJ2-3, with 9 bases aligning to TRBD1. CDR3 length equals 15 residues. V was pared by 3 bases and J by 4 bases, with 5 bases of the junction left unmatched. CDR1 and CDR2 (germline): ENHRY, SYGVKD. The CDR3 sequence is CAISEGDRDADTQYF. CDR3 DNA sequence: TGTGCCATCAGTGAAGGGGACAGGGACGCAGATACGCAGTATTTT.

J is TRBJ1-4 and V is TRBV7-9; 10 positions agree with TRBD1. This CDR3 is built from 16 residues. CDR1 and CDR2 (germline): SEHNR, FQNEAQ (reference sequence). V shed 4 bases and J 7 bases; nucleotides not matched to a gene: 9. Here the CDR3 DNA reads TGTGCCAGCAGCTCCCTGACAGGGGGCAAAAGTGAAAAACTGTTTTTT. It codes for CASSSLTGGKSEKLFF.

The chain recombines TRBV4-2 with TRBJ2-7; possible D gene TRBD1, 5 bases. This CDR3 is 14 amino acids long. The V end lost 4 bases, the J end lost 3 bases, and 13 bases lay between the germline ends. CDR1 is LGHNA, CDR2 YNFKEQ, per germline. The CDR3: CASSPGGRDYEQYF. In DNA form, the CDR3 reads TGTGCCAGCAGCCCAGGCGGCAGGGACTACGAGCAGTACTTC.

The rearrangement links TRBV6-4 to TRBJ1-2; D unresolved. The germline V gene encodes CDR1 MRHNA and CDR2 SNTAGT. CDR3 length equals 13 residues. Trimming removed 6 bases from V and 4 bases from J, with 12 bases in between. The CDR3 reads CASRPDLTYGYTF. The CDR3 DNA follows: TGTGCCAGCAGGCCCGACCTTACCTATGGCTACACCTTC.

The gene calls are TRBV15 and TRBJ2-2; D is possibly TRBD1 (5 bases). CDR3 size: 15 residues. Trimming took 0 bases from V and 6 from J, leaving 11 bases between them. The germline V gene has CDR1 LNHNV and CDR2 YYDKDF (reference sequence). CDR3 coding DNA: TGTGCCACCAGCAGAGACCGAAGGGGATCCGGGGAGCTGTTTTTT. Translation gives CATSRDRRGSGELFF.

The V and J genes are TRBV27 and TRBJ2-5; 12 nucleotides agree with TRBD1. CDR1 and CDR2 (germline): MNHEY, SMNVEV (reference sequence). The CDR3 has 14 residues. With 4 bases clipped from V and 4 bases from J, the junction kept 1 base outside the gene matches. The CDR3 bases are TGTGCCAGCAGTTCGGGACAGGGGGCAGAGACCCAGTACTTC. It encodes CASSSGQGAETQYF.

V is TRBV18 and J is TRBJ1-1; the D gene is possibly TRBD1 (5 bases). Germline lookup yields CDR1 KGHSH and CDR2 LQKENI. This CDR3 is 14 amino acids long. Trimming cost V 2 bases and J 4 bases, with 11 bases left between them. In DNA, the CDR3 is TGTGCCAGCTCACCAGGGGGAAGAGGCACTGAAGCTTTCTTT. Translated, it gives CASSPGGRGTEAFF. Variable domain in full (rest from reference TRBV18 and TRBJ1-1): NAGVMQNPRHLVRRRGQEARLRCSPMKGHSHVYWYRQLPEEGLKFMVYLQKENIIDESGMPKERFSAEFPKEGPSILRIQQVVRGDSAAYFCASSPGGRGTEAFFGQGTRLTVV.

This chain links TRBV4-2 with TRBJ1-3; 8 positions agree with TRBD1. The V gene's germline CDR1 is LGHNA and CDR2 YNFKEQ. V lost 0 bases, J lost 0 bases, and 7 bases stayed unmatched. The CDR3 is 18 residues long. The CDR3 DNA is TGTGCCAGCAGCCAAGACCTGGACAGGGCGAGCTCTGGAAACACCATATATTTT. Encoded protein: CASSQDLDRASSGNTIYF.

This chain uses TRBV11-2 with TRBJ1-6; 9 bases line up with TRBD1. V was pared by 5 bases and J by 10 bases, with 9 bases of the junction left unmatched. CDR1 is SGHAT and CDR2 is FQNNGV in the germline V gene. This CDR3 is 15 amino acids long. The CDR3 sequence: CASSPPGQGGSPLHF. CDR3 in DNA: TGTGCCAGCAGCCCCCCGGGACAGGGAGGGTCACCCCTCCACTTT.

CDR3 region: CASSPEGRIYGYTF. In DNA, the CDR3 is TGTGCCAGCTCACCAGAGGGACGGATCTATGGCTACACCTTC. The chain is built from TRBV18 and TRBJ1-2, with D possibly matching TRBD1 (5 bases). V lost 2 bases and J lost 4, with 11 bases in between. Germline CDR1 reads KGHSH; CDR2 reads LQKENI. The CDR3 runs to 14 residues.

This clone was detected a few times. The chain joins TRBV3-1 (or the pseudogene TRBV3-2) to TRBJ1-2; D unresolved. The germline CDR1 and CDR2 sequences are LGHDT and YNNKEL (reference sequence). The CDR3 is 11 residues long. Trimming removed 7 bases at V and 1 base at J, with 4 bases between. CDR3 loop: CASTDNYGYTF. Written as DNA, the CDR3 is TGTGCCAGCACGGATAACTATGGCTACACCTTC.

This clone was recorded only once. The chain employs TRBV7-2 and TRBJ1-4; 7 bases align to TRBD1. The V and J ends lost 5 bases and 4 bases, in that order; junction bases with no gene match: 7. The CDR3 totals 15 residues. From germline, CDR1 is SGHTA and CDR2 FQGNSA. CDR3 protein: CASSPGDSNNEKLFF. The DNA of the CDR3 is TGTGCCAGCAGCCCAGGGGACAGCAATAATGAAAAACTGTTTTTT.

A single count supports this clone. This chain links TRBV7-8 with TRBJ2-1; D gene unclear. CDR1 is SGHVS, CDR2 FQNEAQ, per germline. The V end was cut by 3 bases, the J end by 0 bases, with 3 bases between. The CDR3 consists of 13 residues. This CDR3 is CASSFSSYNEQFF. CDR3 coding DNA: TGTGCCAGCAGCTTCTCCTCCTACAATGAGCAGTTCTTC.

The rearrangement uses TRBV4-1 and TRBJ1-2, with D uncertain. Germline CDR1 MGHRA, CDR2 YSYEKL. The CDR3 covers 14 residues. V was clipped by 3 bases and J by 10 bases, with 18 bases between them. The CDR3 loop is CASSHGERGEDYTF. The CDR3 coding sequence is TGCGCCAGCAGCCATGGAGAACGTGGAGAAGACTACACCTTC.

The chain carries TRBV18 and TRBJ1-5; tentatively, D is TRBD1 (5 bases). CDR3 size: 16 residues. Germline V gene lookup returns CDR1 KGHSH and CDR2 LQKENI. Trimming took 3 bases from V and 2 from J, leaving 14 bases between them. The CDR3 protein is CASSPDNTGGNQPQHF. CDR3 bases: TGTGCCAGCTCACCGGACAATACAGGAGGCAATCAGCCCCAGCATTTT.

This chain uses TRBV4-2 with TRBJ2-7; 12 bases match TRBD2. The CDR3 length is 18 residues. Losses at the gene ends were 0 bases for V and 2 bases for J; bases not matched to a gene: 8. Germline CDR1 is LGHNA and CDR2 is YNFKEQ. The CDR3 DNA sequence: TGTGCCAGCAGCCAAGACCCCCTGGGACTAGCGGGCCCCTACGAGCAGTACTTC. It is translated as CASSQDPLGLAGPYEQYF.

The chain has TRBV11-2 and TRBJ2-7; TRBD1 aligns across 9 bases. Germline V CDR1 and CDR2: SGHAT, FQNNGV. The CDR3 sequence is 12 residues long. The trim removed 3 bases at V and 9 bases at J, leaving 3 bases unmatched. The CDR3 bases are TGTGCCAGCAGCTTGGGACAGGGATCGCAGTACTTC. Translation: CASSLGQGSQYF.

The chain has TRBV21-1 and TRBJ1-6. TRBV21-1 is noted as a pseudogene. This CDR3 is 12 amino acids long. CDR3 bases: TGTGCCAGCAGCATTGCCAATTCACCCCTCCACTTT. The encoded protein is CASSIANSPLHF.

The chain has TRBV7-9 and TRBJ2-7; possibly TRBD1 for D (6 bases). The germline gives CDR1 SEHNR, CDR2 FQNEAQ (reference sequence). The V end was cut by 2 bases, the J end by 5 bases, with 19 bases between. The CDR3 covers 16 residues. The CDR3 spells CASSLKLETGIHEQYF. The CDR3 nucleotides are TGTGCCAGCAGCTTAAAACTAGAAACAGGGATACACGAGCAGTACTTC. The variable domain in full, with the rest retrieved from reference TRBV7-9 and TRBJ2-7, is DTGVSQNPRHKITKRGQNVTFRCDPISEHNRLYWYRQTLGQGPEFLTYFQNEAQLEKSRLLSDRFSAERPKGSFSTLEIQRTEQGDSAMYLCASSLKLETGIHEQYFGPGTRLTVT.